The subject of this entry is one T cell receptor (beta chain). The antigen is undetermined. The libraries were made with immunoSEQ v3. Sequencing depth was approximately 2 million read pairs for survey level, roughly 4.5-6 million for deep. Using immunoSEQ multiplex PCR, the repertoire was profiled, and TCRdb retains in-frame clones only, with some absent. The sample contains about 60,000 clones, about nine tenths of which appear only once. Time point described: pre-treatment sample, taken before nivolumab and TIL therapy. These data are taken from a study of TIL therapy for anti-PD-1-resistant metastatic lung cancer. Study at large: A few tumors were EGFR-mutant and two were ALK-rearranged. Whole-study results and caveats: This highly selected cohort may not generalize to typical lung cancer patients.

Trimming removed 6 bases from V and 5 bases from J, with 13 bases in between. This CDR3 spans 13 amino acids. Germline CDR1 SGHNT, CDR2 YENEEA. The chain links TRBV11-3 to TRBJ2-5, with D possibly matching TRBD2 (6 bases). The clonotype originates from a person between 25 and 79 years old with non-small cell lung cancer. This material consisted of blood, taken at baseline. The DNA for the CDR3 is TGTGCCAGCAGTTTGACTAGTAGTGAGACCCAGTACTTC. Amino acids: CASSLTSSETQYF.